This TCR beta chain was profiled in a study of blood T cell repertoires in COVID-19. Data came from immunoSEQ multiplex PCR; TCRdb stores just in-frame clones and leaves some out. The table includes about 270,000 clones, less than 90% detected once. This clone has just a few counts. Sequenced material: peripheral blood. This TCR was recovered from a woman between 25 and 40 years old with COVID-19, enrolled during active disease.

The CDR3 reads CASSQKRASGGTYEQYF. The CDR3 nucleotides read TGTGCCAGCAGCCAAAAAAGAGCTAGCGGGGGGACCTACGAGCAGTACTTC. The gene calls are TRBV4-2 and TRBJ2-7; 11 bases fit TRBD2. Trimming removed 2 bases from V and 2 bases from J; junction bases left unmatched: 8. This CDR3 has 17 amino acids. Germline-derived CDR1 and CDR2 are LGHNA and YNFKEQ.